These 9 T cell receptor beta chains were sequenced from one sample in a study of blood T cells in healthy people across ages. A sample-barcoded 5' primer and a J-beta primer mix were used in a second PCR of roughly 7 to 12 cycles. TCRdb used MiXCR to reprocess the 5' RACE reads, holding one entry per CDR3 protein. Among under 1,100,000 distinct CDR3 sequences listed, under 30% were seen once. Separately, the same data were catalogued under a study of T cells of mothers and their children.

The sample consisted of blood. The source is a girl aged 2-10 years in good health.

This clonotype came up a few times. The chain has TRBV6-2 or TRBV6-3 and TRBJ2-7; possibly TRBD1 or TRBD2 for D (6 bases each). CDR3 length: 15 amino acids. Trimming shortened V by 6 bases and J by 10 bases, and 25 bases separated the two germline ends. Germline CDR1 is MNHEY and CDR2 is SVGEGT. The CDR3 loop is CASRLFGGGQGPQYF. The CDR3 DNA is TGTGCCAGCAGATTGTTCGGGGGTGGTCAGGGGCCCCAGTACTTC.

This clonotype was detected a few times. The CDR3 carries no conserved terminal phenylalanine or tryptophan, so it likely arises from a read error. The V gene is TRBV6-2 or TRBV6-3, the J gene TRBJ2-7, with D perhaps matching TRBD1 (6 bases). V lost 7 bases and J lost 3, with 16 bases in between. The CDR3 spans 14 residues. CDR1 and CDR2 (germline): MNHEY, SVGEGT. The CDR3 reads CASNMDSINYEQYL. DNA of the CDR3: TGTGCCAGCAATATGGACAGCATTAACTACGAGCAGTACCTC.

This rearrangement joins TRBV20-1 to TRBJ2-5, with D uncertain. This CDR3 is 13 amino acids long. Trimming removed 4 bases from V and 5 bases from J, with 14 bases in between. Germline CDR1 reads DFQATT; CDR2 reads SNEGSKA (reference sequence). The CDR3: CSAMRTPGETQYF. CDR3 DNA: TGCAGTGCTATGCGAACACCCGGGGAGACCCAGTACTTC.

This clonotype was counted only a few times. This chain uses TRBV9 with TRBJ2-7; D could derive from TRBD1 or TRBD2 (5 bases each). This CDR3 region has 14 residues. V gave up 6 bases and J gave up 6 bases, with 19 bases separating them. CDR1 and CDR2 from the germline V gene are SGDLS and YYNGEE. The CDR3 sequence: CASTKTFGDGEQYF. CDR3 in DNA: TGTGCCAGCACAAAGACTTTCGGGGACGGCGAGCAGTACTTC.

The rearrangement links TRBV28 to TRBJ2-5; D unclear. The DNA end lines up better with TRBJ2-7; the J call may be wrong. The CDR3 is made up of 11 amino acids. Germline V CDR1 and CDR2: MDHEN, SYDVKM. CDR3 sequence (DNA): TGTGCCTGCCTCCAAGAATCCGAGCAGTACTTC. Translating gives CACLQESEQYF.

The sample holds a few counts of this clonotype. This sequence joins TRBV28 and TRBJ2-1; weak D call: TRBD1 (6 bases). Germline CDR1 reads MDHEN; CDR2 reads SYDVKM. Trimming left V 6 bases short and J 5 bases short, with 17 bases between. The CDR3 totals 15 residues. The CDR3 nucleotides are TGTGCCAGCAGCCCCCTAGGGGGAGCCAACAATGAGCAGTTCTTC. This codes for CASSPLGGANNEQFF.

This clonotype turned up a few times. J is TRBJ1-4 and V is TRBV5-1; the D is unclear. The ends were cut back, 2 bases at V and 7 bases at J, with 15 bases in the middle. CDR1 is SGHRS and CDR2 is YFSETQ in the germline V gene. The CDR3 runs 15 residues. The CDR3 protein is CASSFETRFSEKLFF. CDR3 nucleotides: TGCGCCAGCAGCTTCGAAACCCGCTTCAGTGAAAAACTGTTTTTT.

The sample holds a few counts of this clonotype. V is TRBV10-3 and J is TRBJ1-1; D remains unclear. CDR3 length: 11 residues. CDR1 is ENHRY and CDR2 is SYGVKD in the germline V gene. Trimming shortened V by 8 bases and J by 1 base, and 5 bases separated the two germline ends. In DNA, the CDR3 is TGTGCCATCTTCCAGAACACTGAAGCTTTCTTT. Its protein product is CAIFQNTEAFF.

The rearrangement links TRBV28 to TRBJ2-3, with D perhaps TRBD1 (6 bases). This CDR3 has 16 amino acids. Germline V gives CDR1 MDHEN, CDR2 SYDVKM. The germline V and J ends were trimmed by 6 bases and 4 bases, with 20 bases remaining between them. The CDR3, as DNA: TGTGCCAGCAGCAAAAGACCGGGACACGAGCCAGATACGCAGTATTTT. Translated: CASSKRPGHEPDTQYF. The full variable domain, in which reference TRBV28 and TRBJ2-3 provide the parts outside the CDR3, is DVKVTQSSRYLVKRTGEKVFLECVQDMDHENMFWYRQDPGLGLRLIYFSYDVKMKEKGDIPEGYSVSREKKERFSLILESASTNQTSMYLCASSKRPGHEPDTQYFGPGTRLTVL.